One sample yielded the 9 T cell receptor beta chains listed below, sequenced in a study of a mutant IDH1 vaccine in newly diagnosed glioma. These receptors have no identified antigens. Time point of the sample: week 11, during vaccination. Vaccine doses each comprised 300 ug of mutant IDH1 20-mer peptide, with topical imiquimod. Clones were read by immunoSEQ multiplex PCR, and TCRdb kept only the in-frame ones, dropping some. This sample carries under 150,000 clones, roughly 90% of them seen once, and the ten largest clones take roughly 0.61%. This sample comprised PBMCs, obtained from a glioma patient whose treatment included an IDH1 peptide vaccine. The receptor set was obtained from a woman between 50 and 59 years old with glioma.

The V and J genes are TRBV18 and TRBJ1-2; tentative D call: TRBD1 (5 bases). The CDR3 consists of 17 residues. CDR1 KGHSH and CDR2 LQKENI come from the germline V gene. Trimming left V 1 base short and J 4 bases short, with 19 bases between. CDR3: CASSPQIGVSQSYGYTF. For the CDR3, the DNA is TGTGCCAGCTCACCACAGATAGGGGTATCCCAGTCCTATGGCTACACCTTC.

DNA for the CDR3: TGTGCCAGTAGTGGACAATCCGGGGAGCTGTTTTTT. This encodes CASSGQSGELFF. The rearrangement joins TRBV5-6 to TRBJ2-2; perhaps TRBD1 as D (5 bases). This CDR3 spans 12 amino acids. Germline lookup yields CDR1 SGHDT and CDR2 YYEEEE. The ends were cut back, 8 bases at V and 6 bases at J, with 11 bases in the middle.

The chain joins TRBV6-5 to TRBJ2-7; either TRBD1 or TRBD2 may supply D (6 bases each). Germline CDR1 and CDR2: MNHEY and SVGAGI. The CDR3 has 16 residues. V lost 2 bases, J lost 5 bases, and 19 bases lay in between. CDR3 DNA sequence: TGTGCCAGCAGTTACCGGCGGGAACTAGGGGGACACGAGCAGTACTTC. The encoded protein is CASSYRRELGGHEQYF.

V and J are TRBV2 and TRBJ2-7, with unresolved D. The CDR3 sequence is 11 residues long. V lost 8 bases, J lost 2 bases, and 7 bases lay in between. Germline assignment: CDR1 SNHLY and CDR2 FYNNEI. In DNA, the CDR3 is TGTGCCAGCTCCGTTACCTACGAGCAGTACTTC. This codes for CASSVTYEQYF.

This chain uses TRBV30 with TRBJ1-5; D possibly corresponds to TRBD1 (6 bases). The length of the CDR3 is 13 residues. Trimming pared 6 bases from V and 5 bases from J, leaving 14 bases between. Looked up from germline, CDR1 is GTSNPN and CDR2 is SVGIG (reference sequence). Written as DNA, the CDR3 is TGTGCCTGCCAGGGGACGGGCTATCAGCCCCAGCATTTT. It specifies CACQGTGYQPQHF.

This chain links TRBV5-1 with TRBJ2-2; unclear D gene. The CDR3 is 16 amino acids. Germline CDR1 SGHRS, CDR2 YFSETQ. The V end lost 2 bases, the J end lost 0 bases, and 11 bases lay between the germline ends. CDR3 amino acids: CASSLTWRSNTGELFF. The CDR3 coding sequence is TGCGCCAGCAGCTTAACTTGGCGGTCGAACACCGGGGAGCTGTTTTTT.

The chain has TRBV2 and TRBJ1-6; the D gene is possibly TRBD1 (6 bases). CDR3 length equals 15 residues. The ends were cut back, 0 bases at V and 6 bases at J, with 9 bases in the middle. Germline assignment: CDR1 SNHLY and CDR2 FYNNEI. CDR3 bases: TGTGCCAGCAGTGAAGCCGGGACACCTAATTCACCCCTCCACTTT. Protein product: CASSEAGTPNSPLHF.

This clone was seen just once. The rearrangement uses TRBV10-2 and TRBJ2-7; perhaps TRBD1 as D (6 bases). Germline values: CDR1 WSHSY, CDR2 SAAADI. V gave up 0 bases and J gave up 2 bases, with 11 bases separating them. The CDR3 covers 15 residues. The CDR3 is CASSESDRPAYEQYF. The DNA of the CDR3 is TGCGCCAGCAGTGAGTCTGACAGGCCAGCCTACGAGCAGTACTTC.

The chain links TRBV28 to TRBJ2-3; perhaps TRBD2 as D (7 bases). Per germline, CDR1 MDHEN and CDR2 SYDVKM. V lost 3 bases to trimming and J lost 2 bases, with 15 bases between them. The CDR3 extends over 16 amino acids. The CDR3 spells CASSFRGGGHTDTQYF. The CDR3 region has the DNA TGTGCCAGCAGTTTTCGAGGGGGAGGGCACACAGATACGCAGTATTTT.